The sample holds a few counts of the clone carrying this T cell receptor beta chain. The sample comes from a study of blood T cells in healthy people across ages. Primers used in a second PCR of about 6 to 12 cycles were a sample-barcoded 5' primer and a J-beta primer mix. TCRdb independently ran MiXCR on the 5' RACE reads; one entry per CDR3 protein. Seen here are fewer than 650,000 distinct CDR3 sequences, roughly a quarter observed once, and the top ten hold roughly 3.5%. These data also featured in a second study, about T cells of mothers and their children.

This TCR came from a boy aged 2 to 10 in good health. Sequenced material: blood.

The CDR3, as DNA: TGCAGTGCTAGAGTAGCCAGCGGGGGATCAAAGTTCTTC. It is translated as CSARVASGGSKFF. The V and J genes are TRBV20-1 and TRBJ2-1; TRBD2 agrees at 8 bases. The CDR3 runs to 13 residues. The V gene end was trimmed by 1 base and the J gene end by 14 bases; junction bases not matched to a gene: 10. Germline lookup yields CDR1 DFQATT and CDR2 SNEGSKA (reference sequence).